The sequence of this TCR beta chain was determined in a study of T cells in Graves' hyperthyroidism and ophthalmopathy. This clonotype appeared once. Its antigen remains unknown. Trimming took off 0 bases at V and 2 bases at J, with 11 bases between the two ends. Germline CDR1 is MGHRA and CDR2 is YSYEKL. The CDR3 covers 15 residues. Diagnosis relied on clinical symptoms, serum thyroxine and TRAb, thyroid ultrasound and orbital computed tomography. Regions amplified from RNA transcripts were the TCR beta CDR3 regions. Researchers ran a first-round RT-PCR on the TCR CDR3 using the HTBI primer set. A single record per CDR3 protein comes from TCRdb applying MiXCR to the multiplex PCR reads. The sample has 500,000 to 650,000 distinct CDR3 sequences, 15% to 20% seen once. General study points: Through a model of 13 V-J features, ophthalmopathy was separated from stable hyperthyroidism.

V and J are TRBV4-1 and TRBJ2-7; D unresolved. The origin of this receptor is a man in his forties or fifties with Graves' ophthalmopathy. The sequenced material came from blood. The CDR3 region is CASSQDENRPYEQYF. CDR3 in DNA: TGCGCCAGCAGCCAAGATGAAAACAGACCCTACGAGCAGTACTTC.